This TCR beta chain was retrieved from a study of cytomegalovirus exposure and HLA in healthy donors. Germline CDR1 is SGHTA and CDR2 is FQGNSA. CDR3 length: 13 amino acids. Both 60 Vbeta primers and 13 Jbeta primers went into the PCR. Sequencing used immunoSEQ multiplex PCR; TCRdb keeps in-frame clones, though not all of them. The table has 310,000 or so clones, around 90% seen once. Concerning this clone itself: The antigen remains unidentified. A read error may account for a junction end that differs from germline.

Study-wide findings and caveats: Data from an earlier analysis indicated that most TCR beta V segments were productive either about 90% or about 30% of the time.

The sequence was obtained from a woman aged 18 to 35 in good health and CMV-seronegative. This chain uses TRBV7-2 with TRBJ2-7; 9 bases align to TRBD2. Sequenced: PBMCs. In nucleotides, the CDR3 is TGTGCCAGCAGACCTAGCGGGGCTGGCCATTACAACTTC. Amino acid sequence: CASRPSGAGHYNF. Drawing the rest from reference TRBV7-2 and TRBJ2-7, the complete variable domain is GAGVSQSPSNKVTEKGKDVELRCDPISGHTALYWYRQSLGQGLEFLIYFQGNSAPDKSGLPSDRFSAERTGGSVSTLTIQRTQQEDSAVYLCASRPSGAGHYNFGPGTRLTVT.